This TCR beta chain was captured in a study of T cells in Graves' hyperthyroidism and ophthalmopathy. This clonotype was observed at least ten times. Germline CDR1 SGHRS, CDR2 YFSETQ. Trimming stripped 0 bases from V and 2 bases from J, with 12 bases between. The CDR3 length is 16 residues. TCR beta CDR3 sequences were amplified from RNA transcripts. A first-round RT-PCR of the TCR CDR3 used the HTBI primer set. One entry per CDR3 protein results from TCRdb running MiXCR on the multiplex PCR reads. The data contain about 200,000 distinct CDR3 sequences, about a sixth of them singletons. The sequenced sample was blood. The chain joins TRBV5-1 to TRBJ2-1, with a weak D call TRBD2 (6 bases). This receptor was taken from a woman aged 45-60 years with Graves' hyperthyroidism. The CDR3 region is CASSLGGGLTYNEQFF. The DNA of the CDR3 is TGCGCCAGCAGCTTGGGCGGAGGACTAACCTACAATGAGCAGTTCTTC.